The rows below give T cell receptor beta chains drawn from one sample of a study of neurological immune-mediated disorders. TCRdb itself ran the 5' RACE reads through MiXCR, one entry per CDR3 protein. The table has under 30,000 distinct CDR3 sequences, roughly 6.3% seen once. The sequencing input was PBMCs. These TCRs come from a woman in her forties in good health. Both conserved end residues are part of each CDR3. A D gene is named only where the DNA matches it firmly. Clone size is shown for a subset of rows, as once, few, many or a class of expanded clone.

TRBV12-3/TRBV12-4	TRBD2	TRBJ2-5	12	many	TGTGCCAGCCTTGGACCTAGCGGGACCCAGTACTTC	CASLGPSGTQYF
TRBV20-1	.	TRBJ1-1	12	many	TGCAGTGCTATTCGGGGGGGCACTGAAGCTTTCTTT	CSAIRGGTEAFF
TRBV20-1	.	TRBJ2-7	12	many	TGCAGTGCTAGAGATGGGGTTTACGAGCAGTACTTC	CSARDGVYEQYF
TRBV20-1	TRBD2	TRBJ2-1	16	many	TGCAGTGCTAGGGGACTAGCGGGGGTCAGGGGCAATGAGCAGTTCTTC	CSARGLAGVRGNEQFF
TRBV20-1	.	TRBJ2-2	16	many	TGCAGTGCTAGAGATGTTACCGGACTGAACACCGGGGAGCTGTTTTTT	CSARDVTGLNTGELFF
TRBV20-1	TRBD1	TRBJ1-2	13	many	TGCAGTGCCAACCCCGGACAGGGGCGGGGCTACACCTTC	CSANPGQGRGYTF
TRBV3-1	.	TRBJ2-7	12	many	TGTGCCAGCAGCCAAGATTGGTCAGGGGCGCACTTC	CASSQDWSGAHF
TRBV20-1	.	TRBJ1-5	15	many	TGCAGTGCAGTCCTCACGGGGGGCGCGGATCAGCCCCAGCATTTT	CSAVLTGGADQPQHF
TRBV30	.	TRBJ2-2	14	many	TGTGCCTGGACAACCGGGACGTACACCGGGGAGCTGTTTTTT	CAWTTGTYTGELFF
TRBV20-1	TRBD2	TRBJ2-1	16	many	TGCAGTACCTTCGGGACTAGCGGGAGTTTGTACAATGAGCAGTTCTTC	CSTFGTSGSLYNEQFF
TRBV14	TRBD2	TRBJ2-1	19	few	TGTGCCAGCAGCCAAGGTCATAACTTTCCTAGCGGAGCTGACAATGAGCAGTTCTTC	CASSQGHNFPSGADNEQFF
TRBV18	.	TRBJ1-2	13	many	TGTGCCAGCTCACCGGACAATTCCTATGGCTACACCTTC	CASSPDNSYGYTF
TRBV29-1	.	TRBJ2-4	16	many	TGCAGCGTTGAGAGACCCGGGAGCTTCGGCGGCAACATTCAGTACTTC	CSVERPGSFGGNIQYF
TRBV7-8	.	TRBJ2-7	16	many	TGTGCCAGCAGCTCTTTCCGGGACGCCGCCTTCTACGAGCAGTACTTC	CASSSFRDAAFYEQYF
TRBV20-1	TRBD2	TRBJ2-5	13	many	TGCAGTGCAGCTGGGACTATACAAGAGACCCAGTACTTC	CSAAGTIQETQYF
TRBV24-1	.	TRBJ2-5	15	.	TGTGCCACCAGTGACCCGACAGGTCGGGGGGAGACCAAGTACTTC	CATSDPTGRGETKYF
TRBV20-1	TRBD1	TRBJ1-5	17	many	TGCAGTGCTCTCCGGACAGGGGGCAGTTATAGCAATCAGCCCCAGCATTTT	CSALRTGGSYSNQPQHF
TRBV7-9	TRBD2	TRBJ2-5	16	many	TGTGCCAGCAGCTGGGGACTAGCGGGAGAATGGGAGACCCAGTACTTC	CASSWGLAGEWETQYF
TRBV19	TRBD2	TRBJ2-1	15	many	TGTGCCAGTAGTATCGCGGCTAGCGGGAGTAATGAGCAGTTCTTC	CASSIAASGSNEQFF
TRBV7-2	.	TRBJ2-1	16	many	TGTGCCAGCAGCTTAAACCCCAGGGTGTCGGGCAATGAGCAGTTCTTC	CASSLNPRVSGNEQFF
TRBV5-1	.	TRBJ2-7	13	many	TGCGCCAGCAGCCCGGCGGGGGCACGGGAGCAGTACTTC	CASSPAGAREQYF
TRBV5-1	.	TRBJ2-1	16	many	TGCGCCAGCAGCTTGGCCAAGGGCTCTGCCTACAATGAGCAGTTCTTC	CASSLAKGSAYNEQFF
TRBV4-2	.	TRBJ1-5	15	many	TGTGCCAGCAGCCAATCAGGGACGGGCAATCAGCCCCAGCATTTT	CASSQSGTGNQPQHF
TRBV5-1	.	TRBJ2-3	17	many	TGCGCCAGCAGCGGTGGCTCTCGCGGGCCTAGCACAGATACGCAGTATTTT	CASSGGSRGPSTDTQYF
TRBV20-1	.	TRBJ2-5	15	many	TGCAGTGCTAGAGATCTCTTTACGGCCCAAGAGACCCAGTACTTC	CSARDLFTAQETQYF
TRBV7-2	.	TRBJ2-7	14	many	TGTGCCAGCAGCCTCCGGGGCTCTACCTACGAGCAGTACTTC	CASSLRGSTYEQYF
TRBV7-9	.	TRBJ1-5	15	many	TGTGCCAGCAGCTTAGGGGGGAGTAGCAATCAGCCCCAGCATTTT	CASSLGGSSNQPQHF
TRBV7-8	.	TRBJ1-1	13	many	TGTGCCAGCAGCTTCTATCTGAACACTGAAGCTTTCTTT	CASSFYLNTEAFF
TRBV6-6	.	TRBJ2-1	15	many	TGTGCCAGCAGTTACCCCGGCGCCTCCTACAATGAGCAGTTCTTC	CASSYPGASYNEQFF
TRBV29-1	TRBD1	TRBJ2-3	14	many	TGCAGCGTTACCACAGGGGGCCCCGCAGATACGCAGTATTTT	CSVTTGGPADTQYF
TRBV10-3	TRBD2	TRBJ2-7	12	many	TGTGCCATCGCGGGGGGGAGTTGGGAGCAGTACTTC	CAIAGGSWEQYF
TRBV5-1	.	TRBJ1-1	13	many	TGCGCCAGCAGCCAGCCTTCCAGCGGAGAAGCTTTCTTT	CASSQPSSGEAFF
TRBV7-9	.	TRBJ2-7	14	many	TGTGCCAGCAGCTTTTCGGGGAATCCCTACGAGCAGTACTTC	CASSFSGNPYEQYF
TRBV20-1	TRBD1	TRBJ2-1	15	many	TGCAGTGCTCAAAACAGGGGAAGCTCCTACAATGAGCAGTTCTTC	CSAQNRGSSYNEQFF
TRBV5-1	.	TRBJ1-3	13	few	TGCGCCAGCAGCTTGGAAGGTGGAAACACCATATATTTT	CASSLEGGNTIYF
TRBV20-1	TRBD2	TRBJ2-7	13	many	TGCAGTGCTAGAGGCGGGAGGGCCGGCGAGCAGTACTTC	CSARGGRAGEQYF
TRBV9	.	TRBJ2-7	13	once	TGTGCCAGCGTAGGGTCCACCCGCTACGAGCAGTACTTC	CASVGSTRYEQYF
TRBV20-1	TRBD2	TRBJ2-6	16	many	TGCAGTGCTCCGGGGGGGAGCAGCTCTGGGGCCAACGTCCTGACTTTC	CSAPGGSSSGANVLTF